A single T cell receptor beta chain is shown here with its context. The CDR3 sequence is 15 residues long. In germline, CDR1 is SGHTA, CDR2 FQGNSA. After removal of 5 bases from V and 2 bases from J, the junction contained 5 bases not matched to a gene. The data belong to a study of blood T cell repertoires in COVID-19. Turning to the study itself: Both acute and convalescent COVID-19 samples were obtained from the United States, Italy and Spain. T cells, B-cell-depleted T cells, or PBMCs provided the cDNA or gDNA that served as material.

Original processing notes: By means of reference gene primer amplification, nucleated cell counts were estimated. The method was immunoSEQ multiplex PCR; TCRdb's version includes in-frame clones alone and lacks a portion of them. V, J and clone size derive from that table, while D and trimming were established from the DNA sequence. The sample has about 130,000 clones; approximately 83% are singletons. The sequence was obtained from a man aged 35 to 55 with active or convalescent COVID-19. Input material: peripheral blood. The gene calls are TRBV7-2 and TRBJ1-5; 8 bases are a match to TRBD1. The CDR3 sequence is CASSGQGSGNQPQHF. The DNA of the CDR3 is TGTGCCAGCAGCGGACAGGGAAGTGGCAATCAGCCCCAGCATTTT.